This passage covers 18 T cell receptor beta chains from one sample sequenced in a study of blood T cell repertoires in COVID-19. Measured with immunoSEQ multiplex PCR; TCRdb has only the in-frame clones, and not every one. The sample records hundreds of thousands of clones, approximately 90% being singletons. The sequenced sample was PBMCs or T cells enriched from blood (not recorded which). The source is a man between 25 and 39 years old who had recovered from COVID-19.

A single count supports this clone. The chain's CDR3 is CASSQGLLSGNTIYF. The CDR3 DNA sequence: TGCGCCAGCAGCCAGGGACTCCTCTCTGGAAACACCATATATTTT. V is TRBV5-1 and J is TRBJ1-3, with a possible D match to TRBD1 (5 bases). Trimming took 4 bases from V and 0 from J, leaving 11 bases between them. Germline V gives CDR1 SGHRS, CDR2 YFSETQ. The CDR3 has 15 amino acids.

This chain links TRBV19 with TRBJ2-1, with a tentative D call TRBD1 (7 bases). Trimming removed 4 bases at V and 5 bases at J, with 15 bases between. Looked up from germline, CDR1 is LNHDA and CDR2 is SQIVND (reference sequence). The CDR3 runs to 15 residues. The CDR3 sequence is CASSTGETGNNEQFF. DNA for the CDR3: TGTGCCAGTAGTACGGGGGAGACAGGGAACAATGAGCAGTTCTTC.

The chain joins TRBV24-1 to TRBJ2-2; D unclear. The germline V and J ends were trimmed by 6 bases and 2 bases, with 6 bases remaining between them. CDR3 size: 13 residues. CDR1 KGHDR and CDR2 SFDVKD come from the germline V gene. The CDR3 DNA reads TGTGCCACCAGTAGGAGTAACACCGGGGAGCTGTTTTTT. This sequence encodes CATSRSNTGELFF.

The chain joins TRBV5-1 to TRBJ1-4, with TRBD1 matching 7 bases. CDR1 and CDR2 from the germline V gene are SGHRS and YFSETQ. The CDR3 spans 18 residues. The ends lost 8 bases at V and 0 bases at J; junction bases unmatched: 16. The CDR3 sequence is CASKTGYLGDATNEKLFF. CDR3 bases: TGCGCCAGTAAGACAGGGTACCTGGGAGATGCAACTAATGAAAAACTGTTTTTT.

The chain carries TRBV11-3 and TRBJ2-7; D may be TRBD1 (6 bases). The germline CDR1 and CDR2 sequences are SGHNT and YENEEA. Trimming pared 6 bases from V and 2 bases from J, leaving 26 bases between. The CDR3 totals 18 residues. The CDR3 sequence is CASSRIQGKSLSPYEQYF. The DNA of the CDR3 is TGTGCCAGCAGTCGTATACAGGGTAAGAGCCTTAGTCCCTACGAGCAGTACTTC.

V usage is TRBV19 and J usage is TRBJ1-5, with TRBD1 as a possible D gene (5 bases). The CDR3 contains 16 residues. The V gene lost 2 bases and the J gene lost 4 bases, with 15 bases spanning the gap. The germline CDR1 and CDR2 sequences are LNHDA and SQIVND (reference sequence). Here the CDR3 reads CASSISGGPENQPQHF. DNA for the CDR3: TGTGCCAGTAGTATATCCGGGGGTCCTGAGAATCAGCCCCAGCATTTT.

This clone was detected a few times. V usage is TRBV3-1 (or the pseudogene TRBV3-2) and J usage is TRBJ1-2; 7 bases are a match to TRBD1. Germline-derived CDR1 and CDR2 are LGHDT and YNNKEL (reference sequence). V was pared by 4 bases and J by 6 bases, with 11 bases of the junction left unmatched. There are 15 residues in the CDR3. The CDR3: CASSLRPGQGDGYTF. The CDR3 region has the DNA TGTGCCAGCAGCCTTAGACCCGGCCAGGGGGATGGCTACACCTTC.

The chain joins TRBV6-2 or TRBV6-3 to TRBJ2-4; the match to TRBD1 covers 7 bases. The V and J ends lost 6 bases and 2 bases, in that order; junction bases with no gene match: 7. The V gene's germline CDR1 is MNHEY and CDR2 SVGEGT. This CDR3 has 15 amino acids. The chain's CDR3 is CASSLRTGTKNIQYF. CDR3 coding DNA: TGTGCCAGCAGCTTAAGGACAGGAACCAAAAACATTCAGTACTTC.

This clone has just a few counts. The chain is built from TRBV3-1 (or the pseudogene TRBV3-2) and TRBJ1-1, with 7 bases that match TRBD1. This CDR3 has 13 residues. With 3 bases clipped from V and 10 bases from J, the junction kept 8 bases outside the gene matches. Germline loops: CDR1 LGHDT, CDR2 YNNKEL (reference sequence). Written as DNA, the CDR3 is TGTGCCAGCAGCCACCAAGAGAACAGGGGAGCTTTCTTT. This encodes CASSHQENRGAFF.

The CDR3 reads CATSRDAGGVSTDTQYF. CDR3 DNA sequence: TGTGCCACCAGCAGAGATGCGGGCGGGGTCAGCACAGATACGCAGTATTTT. The rearrangement joins TRBV15 to TRBJ2-3; D may be TRBD2 (6 bases). The CDR3 extends over 17 amino acids. V lost 0 bases, J lost 0 bases, and 13 bases lay in between. Germline-derived CDR1 and CDR2 are LNHNV and YYDKDF (reference sequence).

The rearrangement joins TRBV9 to TRBJ2-7, with D uncertain. The germline V gene encodes CDR1 SGDLS and CDR2 YYNGEE. V lost 0 bases, J lost 1 base, and 8 bases lay in between. This CDR3 comprises 14 residues. The CDR3 DNA reads TGTGCCAGCAGCGTAGCTTCGCAGTCCTACGAGCAGTACTTC. Residues: CASSVASQSYEQYF.

This rearrangement joins TRBV11-3 to TRBJ1-5; 10 nucleotides line up with TRBD1. The germline V gene encodes CDR1 SGHNT and CDR2 YENEEA. V lost 5 bases, J lost 16 bases, and 11 bases stayed unmatched. The CDR3 contains 13 residues. The CDR3 spells CASSPTGTGAVHF. DNA for the CDR3: TGTGCCAGCAGCCCGACCGGGACAGGGGCAGTACATTTT.

V and J are TRBV9 and TRBJ2-3; unclear D gene. The germline V and J ends were trimmed by 0 bases and 0 bases, with 8 bases remaining between them. The CDR3 has 15 amino acids. Germline V gene lookup returns CDR1 SGDLS and CDR2 YYNGEE. This CDR3 is CASSVGRASTDTQYF. The CDR3 nucleotides read TGTGCCAGCAGCGTAGGTAGAGCCAGCACAGATACGCAGTATTTT.

This clone came up once. The chain joins TRBV13 to TRBJ2-1; perhaps TRBD2 as D (7 bases). V was pared by 5 bases and J by 4 bases, with 18 bases between. This CDR3 has 16 residues. The germline CDR1 and CDR2 sequences are PRHDT and FYEKMQ (reference sequence). CDR3 DNA sequence: TGTGCCAGCAGCCGGTTGGGGCGGGGGCCTTACAATGAGCAGTTCTTC. This gives the protein CASSRLGRGPYNEQFF.

The chain carries TRBV27 and TRBJ2-2; 7 bases are a match to TRBD2. CDR1 MNHEY and CDR2 SMNVEV come from the germline V gene (reference sequence). The junction had 9 bases not matched to a gene; V was cut back by 4 bases and J by 7 bases. This CDR3 contains 15 residues. CDR3 loop: CASSSRRREGGELFF. The CDR3 DNA follows: TGTGCCAGCAGTTCTAGGAGAAGGGAGGGCGGGGAGCTGTTTTTT.

This clone occurred once. V gene TRBV14 combines with J gene TRBJ1-1; the match to TRBD1 covers 7 bases. V trimming: 4 bases; J trimming: 7 bases; junction bases outside the gene matches: 9. The CDR3 contains 14 residues. Germline V lookup: CDR1 SGHDN, CDR2 FVKESK. The CDR3 DNA reads TGTGCCAGCAGCCCCTGGGACAGCTCTGTTGAAGCTTTCTTT. This translates into CASSPWDSSVEAFF.

The chain couples TRBV6-1 to TRBJ1-5; TRBD1 aligns across 10 bases. The CDR3 contains 16 residues. The V gene's germline CDR1 is MNHNS and CDR2 SASEGT. Trimming took 1 base from V and 4 from J; bases not matched to a gene: 4. For the CDR3, the DNA is TGTGCCAGCAGTGAAGGGTTGGACAGGGGGAATCAGCCCCAGCATTTT. It specifies CASSEGLDRGNQPQHF.

This clone appeared a single time. This rearrangement joins TRBV5-1 to TRBJ1-3, with D perhaps TRBD1 (5 bases). In germline, CDR1 is SGHRS, CDR2 YFSETQ. V was trimmed by 4 bases and J by 0 bases, leaving 8 bases between them. CDR3 length: 14 amino acids. The CDR3 protein is CASSPDSSGNTIYF. In DNA, the CDR3 is TGCGCCAGCAGCCCCGACAGCTCTGGAAACACCATATATTTT.